Described below is a single T cell receptor (beta chain) sequence and its context. No antigen is known for it. This entry comes from a study of shared clonotypes between healthy human individuals. The study, taken as a whole, reports: The study found lower generation probabilities in non-shared clonotypes than in those shared by all four donors.

Trimming removed 5 bases from V and 7 bases from J; junction bases left unmatched: 6. This CDR3 has 15 residues. CDR1 and CDR2 (germline): MNHEY, SMNVEV (reference sequence). The run depth of the assay was deep. Per sorted-subset replicate PCR, input was 200 to 250 ng DNA, representing roughly 28,000 T cell genomes. In the original workflow: ImmunoSEQ supplied junction-only sequences lacking quality scores, so filtering was different. Some clones are missing from TCRdb's copy, which holds only in-frame ones; the method was immunoSEQ multiplex PCR. V and J calls and clone size are as listed in that table; D and trimming were resolved from the DNA. The sample has 2 million to 2.5 million clones, 85% to 95% seen once.

This clonotype was sampled from a man aged 18 to 29 in good health. The rearrangement links TRBV27 to TRBJ2-3; 13 nucleotides match TRBD2. The sequenced material came from naive CD4+ T cells sorted from blood. Described subset: CD45RA+ positively selected. The CDR3 is CASSVLAGGRNTQYF. CDR3 in DNA: TGTGCCAGCAGTGTACTAGCGGGGGGGCGAAATACGCAGTATTTT.